This TCR beta chain was sequenced during a study of T cells in narcolepsy. Findings and caveats of the study: Reportedly, autoreactive clonotypes were serially detected in patients' blood but not controls'.

Assay: immunoSEQ multiplex PCR; the TCRdb copy retains only in-frame clones and omits some. The sample has fewer than 30,000 clones; roughly 85% are singletons. Only one count was recorded for this clone. The target antigen is unknown. This sequence was found in a human donor in good health. Sequencing was done on a sample of memory (CD45RA-) CD4+ T cells from blood.

CDR3 region: CASSLDANTGELFF. The DNA of the CDR3 is TGCGCCAGCAGCTTGGATGCGAACACCGGGGAGCTGTTTTTT. This chain links TRBV5-1 with TRBJ2-2; D ambiguous. The length of the CDR3 is 14 residues. V shed 0 bases and J shed 0 bases, with 3 bases lying between them. Germline assignment: CDR1 SGHRS and CDR2 YFSETQ.